Following are 5 T cell receptor beta chains from one sample sequenced in a study of T cell responses to AZD1222 COVID-19 vaccine. Profiled with immunoSEQ multiplex PCR; TCRdb holds only in-frame clones, not every one. The profile shows around 130,000 clones, 86% of them singletons. The sample was peripheral blood, taken on day 0 of AZD1222 vaccination. All receptors come from an adult in good health.

The chain has TRBV19 and TRBJ1-1, with a possible D match to TRBD1 (5 bases). From germline, CDR1 is LNHDA and CDR2 SQIVND (reference sequence). There are 14 residues in the CDR3. Between the trimmed V and J ends, which lost 10 bases and 3 bases, there was a span of 18 bases. CDR3 amino acids: CATRQPGEDTEAFF. The CDR3 DNA follows: TGTGCCACCCGACAGCCGGGGGAGGACACTGAAGCTTTCTTT.

The chain links TRBV27 to TRBJ1-5; the match to TRBD1 covers 7 bases. Germline CDR1 reads MNHEY; CDR2 reads SMNVEV (reference sequence). V lost 5 bases to trimming and J lost 5 bases; unmatched junction nucleotides: 12. This CDR3 has 16 amino acids. The CDR3 bases are TGTGCCAGCAGTCCCGGGGGAGGGGGCTTCTATCAGCCCCAGCATTTT. It yields the protein CASSPGGGGFYQPQHF.

The chain recombines TRBV5-5 with TRBJ2-7, with 8 bases identical to TRBD1. After removal of 2 bases from V and 7 bases from J, the junction contained 11 bases not matched to a gene. The CDR3 totals 15 residues. Germline assignment: CDR1 SGHKS and CDR2 YYEKEE (reference sequence). The CDR3 here is CASSLPGQGGLEQYF. DNA for the CDR3: TGTGCCAGCAGCTTACCCGGACAGGGAGGCCTTGAGCAGTACTTC.

The chain combines TRBV19 with TRBJ2-7, with D perhaps being TRBD1 or TRBD2 (6 bases each). From germline, CDR1 is LNHDA and CDR2 SQIVND (reference sequence). The CDR3 has 14 residues. Deletions cut 3 bases from V and 1 base from J, with 10 bases between. The CDR3 bases are TGTGCCAGTAGTATGAGGGGGGCGTCCTACGAGCAGTACTTC. It yields the protein CASSMRGASYEQYF.

The chain uses TRBV5-5 and TRBJ2-2; TRBD1 might be the D (5 bases). V was cut by 4 bases and J by 4 bases, with 11 bases left in between. The CDR3 runs to 14 residues. Germline CDR1 and CDR2: SGHKS and YYEKEE (reference sequence). The CDR3 DNA reads as TGTGCCAGCAGCCCACATGGGGCCACCGGGGAGCTGTTTTTT. Translating gives CASSPHGATGELFF.